This TCR beta chain was captured by sequencing in a study of cytomegalovirus exposure and HLA in healthy donors. PCR used 60 Vbeta primers and 13 Jbeta primers. Per the original methods: A later analysis tallied about 80 million unique TCR beta chains, about 11 million of them shared. Here immunoSEQ multiplex PCR was the method, and the copy in TCRdb shows in-frame clones only, minus some. The DNA was the basis for D and trimming; V, J and clone size are from that table. This table has approximately 85,000 clones, approximately 80% appearing once. Study-wide results and limits: In a later analysis, an Asian-associated ancestry cluster reportedly showed fewer N-insertions than the approximately 700-donor mean. Most TCR beta V segments were productive about 90% or about 30% of the time in an earlier analysis. Researchers had no immune exposure information except CMV serostatus available.

With 6 bases clipped from V and 9 bases from J, the junction kept 10 bases outside the gene matches. This CDR3 contains 13 residues. The germline gives CDR1 SNHLY, CDR2 FYNNEI. Worth noting for this clone: Its matching antigen is unknown.

The TCR was taken from a man aged 50-60 years in good health and CMV-seropositive. The chain couples TRBV2 to TRBJ1-1; 7 bases match TRBD1. Input material: PBMCs. CDR3 nucleotide sequence: TGTGCCAGCAGCCCGGGGACAGTGCCAAAAGCTTTCTTT. Its translation: CASSPGTVPKAFF.